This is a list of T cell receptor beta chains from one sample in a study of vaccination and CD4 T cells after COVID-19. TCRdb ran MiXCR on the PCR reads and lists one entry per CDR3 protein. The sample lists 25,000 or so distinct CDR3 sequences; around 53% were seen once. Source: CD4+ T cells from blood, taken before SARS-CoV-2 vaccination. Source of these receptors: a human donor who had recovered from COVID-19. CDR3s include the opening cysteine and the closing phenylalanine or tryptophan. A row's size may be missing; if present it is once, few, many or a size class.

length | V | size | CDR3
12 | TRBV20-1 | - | CSAASTSLQQFF
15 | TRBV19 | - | CASTDSGRPGETQYF
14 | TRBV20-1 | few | CSPRGAGDNSPLHF
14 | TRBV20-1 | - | CSARGGQGTETQYF
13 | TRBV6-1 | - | CASTRAGAYGYTF
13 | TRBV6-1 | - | CASSDRPTDTQYF
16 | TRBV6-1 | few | CASRRDIAGAGDTQYF
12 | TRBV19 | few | CASSEGVETQYF
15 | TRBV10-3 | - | CAISPGDKVAETQYF
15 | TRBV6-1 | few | CASTRGQVLNQPQHF